The entry that follows covers one TCR beta chain sequence. Its antigen is currently unknown. Using its own MiXCR run on the RT-PCR reads, TCRdb lists one record per CDR3 protein. The sample has approximately 500,000 distinct CDR3 sequences, 13% seen once. This record belongs to a study of response to subunit inactivated influenza vaccine. CDR3 length: 14 amino acids. Germline V gene sequence: CDR1 SGHRS, CDR2 YFSETQ. V was clipped by 4 bases and J by 8 bases; unmatched bases: 7. Study outcomes and limitations: Authors suggested each seasonal flu vaccination may recruit only limited numbers of new T cells.

The chain carries TRBV5-1 and TRBJ2-1; TRBD2 matches 9 bases. This TCR derives from a man aged 45-65 years who received an inactivated influenza vaccine. Here the sequenced sample was PBMCs from blood, taken roughly 47 days after vaccination. The CDR3 sequence is CASSPKTSGDEQFF. CDR3 DNA: TGCGCCAGCAGCCCGAAGACTAGCGGAGATGAGCAGTTCTTC.